The next 8 T cell receptor beta chains were all read from a single sample in a study of T cells in localized non-small cell lung cancer. The method was immunoSEQ multiplex PCR; TCRdb's version includes in-frame clones alone and lacks a portion of them. The data contain about 1,200 clones, roughly a quarter of them singletons. Here the sequenced sample was normal lung tissue next to the tumor, taken before any cancer treatment. The receptors derive from a female donor of 60 years or more with stage I squamous cell lung carcinoma.

Sample share makes this clone medium-sized. The chain joins TRBV9 to TRBJ2-2; TRBD2 agrees at 10 bases. The J segment lost 4 bases and the V segment lost 4 bases, leaving 7 bases of the junction unmatched. In germline, CDR1 is SGDLS, CDR2 YYNGEE. The CDR3 runs 16 residues. The CDR3 loop is CASSPGRTSGTGELFF. CDR3 nucleotides: TGTGCCAGCAGCCCCGGAAGGACTAGCGGCACCGGGGAGCTGTTTTTT.

This clone was seen only a few times. The chain combines TRBV30 with TRBJ1-4; D is perhaps TRBD1 (5 bases). The CDR3 is made up of 18 amino acids. V dropped 0 bases and J dropped 3 bases, with 20 bases sitting between them. Germline V CDR1 and CDR2: GTSNPN, SVGIG (reference sequence). The CDR3 bases are TGTGCCTGGAGTGTAGCCGGGGCCGGCATCATCTCTAATGAAAAACTGTTTTTT. Translating it yields CAWSVAGAGIISNEKLFF.

The J gene is TRBJ1-5, the V gene TRBV11-3; D is uncertain. Germline-derived CDR1 and CDR2 are SGHNT and YENEEA. This CDR3 is 14 amino acids long. The V end was cut by 5 bases, the J end by 3 bases, with 11 bases between. CDR3 nucleotides: TGTGCCAGCAGCCAATACGGGCCCAATCAGCCCCAGCATTTT. This codes for CASSQYGPNQPQHF. Full variable domain (remainder filled in from reference TRBV11-3 and TRBJ1-5): EAGVVQSPRYKIIEKKQPVAFWCNPISGHNTLYWYLQNLGQGPELLIRYENEEAVDDSQLPKDRFSAERLKGVDSTLKIQPAELGDSAVYLCASSQYGPNQPQHFGDGTRLSIL.

This clone was detected only a few times. The chain has TRBV15 and TRBJ1-1, with a possible D match to TRBD1 (6 bases). Trimming removed 0 bases at V and 8 bases at J, with 13 bases between. From germline, CDR1 is LNHNV and CDR2 YYDKDF (reference sequence). The CDR3 has 14 amino acids. The CDR3 here is CATSREGDNREAFF. The CDR3 DNA follows: TGTGCCACCAGCAGAGAAGGGGACAACAGAGAAGCTTTCTTT.

This clone rates as large. The chain employs TRBV12-5 and TRBJ1-1; no clear D gene. CDR1 is LGHNT, CDR2 FRNRAP, per germline. This CDR3 comprises 12 residues. V lost 6 bases, J lost 5 bases, and 10 bases lay in between. CDR3 nucleotide sequence: TGTGCTAGTGGCCGGTGGAGAACTGAAGCTTTCTTT. This translates into CASGRWRTEAFF.

A few counts support this clone. The chain has TRBV19 and TRBJ1-1, with 8 nucleotides matching TRBD1. Germline assignment: CDR1 LNHDA and CDR2 SQIVND (reference sequence). The CDR3 runs 14 residues. V lost 6 bases to trimming and J lost 1 base; unmatched junction nucleotides: 4. In nucleotides, the CDR3 is TGTGCCAGTAGACCCACAGGGGGGAACACTGAAGCTTTCTTT. Translation: CASRPTGGNTEAFF.

This chain links TRBV19 with TRBJ1-5; D might be TRBD1 (5 bases). The CDR3 has 15 amino acids. Trimming stripped 5 bases from V and 0 bases from J, with 11 bases between. Germline V CDR1 and CDR2: LNHDA, SQIVND (reference sequence). This chain's CDR3 is CASSYGGYSNQPQHF. CDR3 bases: TGTGCCAGTAGTTATGGGGGGTATAGCAATCAGCCCCAGCATTTT.

The chain carries TRBV11-3 and TRBJ2-1; D gene unclear. Per the germline V gene, CDR1 is SGHNT and CDR2 is YENEEA. This CDR3 is built from 15 residues. Trimming took 1 base from V and 0 from J, leaving 7 bases between them. CDR3 sequence: CASSLGRVSYNEQFF. The CDR3 bases are TGTGCCAGCAGCTTAGGACGGGTCTCCTACAATGAGCAGTTCTTC.